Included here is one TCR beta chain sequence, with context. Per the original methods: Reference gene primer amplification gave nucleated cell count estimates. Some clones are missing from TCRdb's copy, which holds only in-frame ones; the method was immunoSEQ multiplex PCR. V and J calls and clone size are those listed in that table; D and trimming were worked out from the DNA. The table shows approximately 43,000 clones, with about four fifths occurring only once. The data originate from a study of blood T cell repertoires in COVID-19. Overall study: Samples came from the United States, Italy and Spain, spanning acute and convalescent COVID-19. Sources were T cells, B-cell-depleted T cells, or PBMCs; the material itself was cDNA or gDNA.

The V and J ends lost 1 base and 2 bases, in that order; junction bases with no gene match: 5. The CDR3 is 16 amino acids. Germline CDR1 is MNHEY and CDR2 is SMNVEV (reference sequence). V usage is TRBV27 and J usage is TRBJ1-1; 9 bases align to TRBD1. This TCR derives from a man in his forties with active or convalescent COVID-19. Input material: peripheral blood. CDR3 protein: CASSLWGTGSNTEAFF. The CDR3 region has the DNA TGTGCCAGCAGTTTATGGGGGACAGGGAGTAACACTGAAGCTTTCTTT.